The rows below give T cell receptor beta chains drawn from one sample of a study of blood T cell repertoires in COVID-19. Data came from immunoSEQ multiplex PCR; TCRdb stores just in-frame clones and leaves some out. In the table there are roughly 200,000 clones, roughly 89% of which are singletons. The sequencing input was peripheral blood. The receptors originated from a man aged 35 to 55 with acute or convalescent COVID-19. Each CDR3 is given with its conserved first and last residue.

j_call v_call cdr3_aa
TRBJ1-2 TRBV6-1 CASSERGSGYGYTF
TRBJ2-1 TRBV5-8 CASSPRTGRLVPFF
TRBJ2-3 TRBV19 CASSFRLADTQYF
TRBJ1-4 TRBV19 CASSSRGRTNEKLFF
TRBJ2-1 TRBV11-3 CASSLGTSGNEQFF
TRBJ1-3 TRBV7-3 CASSFISQAPGNTIYF
TRBJ2-7 TRBV2 CANSKGDHEQYF
TRBJ1-2 TRBV14 CASSHRTEGGYTF
TRBJ1-5 TRBV27 CASSPTGGRNQPQHF
TRBJ1-3 TRBV5-1 CASSPGQGAGNTIYF
TRBJ1-5 TRBV6-1 CASSEMVEQPQHF
TRBJ2-2 TRBV9 CASSQSGGPGTGELFF
TRBJ2-5 TRBV27 CASSLGTGGETQYF
TRBJ2-1 TRBV24-1 CATSRTGGGNEQFF
TRBJ1-4 TRBV25-1 CASSGDRGHGEKLFF
TRBJ1-4 TRBV2 CASIPDGRGANEKLFF
TRBJ2-2 TRBV2 CAGQVTNTGELFF
TRBJ2-7 TRBV5-8 CASFQGQSYEQYF
TRBJ2-7 TRBV27 CASSWGQGAYEQYF
TRBJ2-1 TRBV11-3 CASSSGTGGASEQFF
TRBJ1-1 TRBV19 CASSIGGGRGYF
TRBJ2-1 TRBV15 CATSRDRGEQFF
TRBJ1-4 TRBV7-2 CASSLGRGGEKLFF
TRBJ2-7 TRBV7-2 CASAWAGVGEQYF
TRBJ1-2 TRBV27 CASYRGDYGYTF
TRBJ2-3 TRBV5-4 CASSSKSGTDTQYF
TRBJ1-5 TRBV19 CASSSRRGGTAGTLARGPQHF
TRBJ2-7 TRBV29-1 CSTRDSLYEQYF
TRBJ2-7 TRBV2 CASSDQGAYYEQYF
TRBJ1-6 TRBV6-2/TRBV6-3 CASSYPGLFNSPLHF
TRBJ1-2 TRBV7-6 CASSPQTGARGYTF
TRBJ1-1 TRBV10-2 CASRLDGIKKAFF
TRBJ1-2 TRBV6-2/TRBV6-3 CASSYDRANYGYTF
TRBJ1-4 TRBV2 CASSDVGPNEKLFF
TRBJ2-5 TRBV19 CASSAVQETQYF
TRBJ1-1 TRBV5-1 CASSFPQGAGGTEAFF
TRBJ2-7 TRBV5-5 CASSPFRLAGVEQYF
TRBJ2-7 TRBV11-3 CASSPGGPLFEQYF
TRBJ2-2 TRBV28 CASSPGQGVTGELFF
TRBJ2-7 TRBV5-1 CASSSGKSQGPLGGEQYF
TRBJ2-1 TRBV6-2/TRBV6-3 CASSSRRSGQFF
TRBJ1-6 TRBV30 CAWSRGKPLHF
TRBJ1-1 TRBV5-1 CASSLDRGSTEAFF
TRBJ2-7 TRBV7-9 CASSPGRVHEQYF
TRBJ1-1 TRBV12-5 CASGLVPQGTEAFF